This TCR beta chain was recovered during a study of cytomegalovirus exposure and HLA in healthy donors. Study as a whole: Of some 410 genotyped donors, roughly 80% grouped in the Caucasian-associated ancestry cluster.

Study-wide results and limits: There was a cluster of highly shared sequence variants that was likely a sequencing artifact. A missense variant in DCLRE1C was later tied to TCR beta V- and J-gene trimming.

PCR primers comprised 60 Vbeta and 13 Jbeta primers. Clones were sequenced by immunoSEQ multiplex PCR, and TCRdb holds only the in-frame ones, with some missing. The sample holds 90,000 to 110,000 clones, under 80% seen once. The CDR3 totals 14 residues. The ends were cut back, 3 bases at V and 10 bases at J, with 14 bases in the middle. Germline V gives CDR1 SGHRS, CDR2 YFSETQ. As concerns this clone: Its target is not known.

This chain connects TRBV5-1 to TRBJ1-6; weak D call: TRBD1 (5 bases). The sample was PBMCs. The TCR originated in a woman in her 40s in good health and CMV-seropositive. CDR3 region: CASSSQGPDSPLHF. As DNA, the CDR3 is TGCGCCAGCAGCTCCCAGGGCCCTGACTCACCCCTCCACTTT.